This entry lists 7 T cell receptor beta chains sequenced from one sample in a study of OX40 agonist ivuxolimab in advanced cancers. The library was produced with the immunoSEQ multiplex PCR assay. This is the immuneACCESS table as TCRdb keeps it, with only in-frame sequences that have V and J called. A part of the clones is gone; compared with another copy, unresolved V genes explain less than half, and the rest is unexplained. Recorded for this sample are roughly 72,000 clones; 85% to 95% of them occurred a single time. The leading ten clones occupy approximately 14% of the sample. Sequences were derived from CD4+ or CD8+ T cells sorted from blood, sampled in a trial of the OX40 agonist ivuxolimab. Every receptor here comes from an adult with an advanced solid tumor such as melanoma, head and neck, liver or kidney cancer.

The V and J genes are TRBV4-1 and TRBJ2-7; TRBD2 matches at 9 bases. J was trimmed by 3 bases and V by 0 bases; bases with no gene match: 3. Germline V gene data show CDR1 as MGHRA and CDR2 as YSYEKL. This CDR3 spans 15 amino acids. The CDR3 protein is CASSQEGLAGYEQYF. CDR3 DNA sequence: TGCGCCAGCAGCCAAGAGGGACTAGCTGGCTACGAGCAGTACTTC.

This clone was picked up one time. The rearrangement links TRBV27 to TRBJ2-1; D ambiguous. The CDR3 is 12 residues long. Trimming took off 5 bases at V and 7 bases at J, with 9 bases between the two ends. CDR1 and CDR2 (germline): MNHEY, SMNVEV (reference sequence). This CDR3 reads CASSRPENEQFF. CDR3 nucleotide sequence: TGTGCCAGCAGTAGGCCGGAAAATGAGCAGTTCTTC.

This clone has a handful of counts. V gene TRBV5-1 combines with J gene TRBJ1-1; D is unclear. Trimming took 6 bases from V and 5 from J, leaving 11 bases between them. Germline V gives CDR1 SGHRS, CDR2 YFSETQ. CDR3 length equals 12 residues. In DNA form, the CDR3 reads TGCGCCAGCAAGATAGGAGGGACTGAAGCTTTCTTT. Translated, it gives CASKIGGTEAFF.

This rearrangement joins TRBV5-1 to TRBJ2-6; D possibly corresponds to TRBD1 (5 bases). Germline loops: CDR1 SGHRS, CDR2 YFSETQ. Trimming stripped 4 bases from V and 0 bases from J, with 11 bases between. The CDR3 runs 16 residues. CDR3 sequence (DNA): TGCGCCAGCAGCCTCTCGGACAACTCTGGGGCCAACGTCCTGACTTTC. This codes for CASSLSDNSGANVLTF.

V is TRBV25-1 and J is TRBJ2-7; no clear D. CDR1 is MGHDK and CDR2 is SYGVNS in the germline V gene. V was pared by 4 bases and J by 3 bases, with 10 bases between. The CDR3 is 13 amino acids. In DNA form, the CDR3 reads TGTGCCAGCAGTGCCTACACCTACTACGAGCAGTACTTC. It encodes CASSAYTYYEQYF.

This clone has just one count. The rearrangement links TRBV5-1 to TRBJ1-1; no definite D call. Trimming stripped 2 bases from V and 5 bases from J, with 10 bases between. The germline V gene encodes CDR1 SGHRS and CDR2 YFSETQ. This CDR3 is built from 13 residues. As DNA, the CDR3 is TGCGCCAGCAGCTTAGCGCGGTGGACTGAAGCTTTCTTT. It encodes CASSLARWTEAFF.

V and J are TRBV4-3 and TRBJ2-2; 10 nucleotides agree with TRBD1. J lost 3 bases, V lost 4 bases, and 8 bases had no gene match. The length of the CDR3 is 17 residues. The germline CDR1 and CDR2 sequences are LGHNA and YSLEER. The CDR3 DNA reads TGCGCCAGCAGCCCTTTAACCGGGACAGGGGACACCGGGGAGCTGTTTTTT. Protein sequence: CASSPLTGTGDTGELFF.